This T cell receptor (beta chain) comes out of a study of cytomegalovirus exposure and HLA in healthy donors. Study outcomes and limitations: Cytomegalovirus-associated TCR beta chains were listed, numbering 150 to 200.

This clone has just one count. Antigen: not known. Looked up from germline, CDR1 is SGHTA and CDR2 is FQGTGA. This CDR3 has 13 residues. Trimming took off 3 bases at V and 1 base at J, with 6 bases between the two ends. Clones were sequenced by immunoSEQ multiplex PCR, and TCRdb holds only the in-frame ones, with some missing. The table has more than 150,000 clones, 65% to 85% seen once. The sequence came from a woman aged 18-29 years in good health and CMV-seropositive. The sample was PBMCs. The V call is TRBV7-3, the J call TRBJ1-1; D not certain. This chain's CDR3 is CASSLEPNTEAFF. The CDR3, as DNA: TGTGCCAGCAGCTTGGAGCCGAACACTGAAGCTTTCTTT.